The following is a TCR beta chain sequence with its context. This specimen comes from a study of early stage breast cancer tumors. Assay: immunoSEQ multiplex PCR; the TCRdb copy retains only in-frame clones and omits some. Of 70,000 or so clones detected, 75% to 90% appear once; the ten largest clones hold 4% to 5%. The V and J ends lost 2 bases and 8 bases respectively, with 11 bases between them. Germline V CDR1 and CDR2: SGHDN, FVKESK. The CDR3 runs to 13 residues. The material sequenced was blood. The chain is built from TRBV14 and TRBJ2-3; maybe TRBD2 (5 bases). The TCR comes from a person aged 35-50 years with breast cancer. CDR3 residues: CASSQQEVGTQYF. The CDR3 nucleotides are TGTGCCAGCAGCCAACAGGAGGTTGGTACGCAGTATTTT.